One sample yielded the 25 T cell receptor beta chains listed below, sequenced in a study of identical twins. TCRdb independently ran MiXCR on the 5' RACE reads; one entry per CDR3 protein. The table records just over 500,000 distinct CDR3 sequences, less than 25% of them present only once. These data were also reused for a study on T cells expressing NK-cell markers.

The sequencing input was CD4+ T cells sorted from blood. These receptors were taken from a woman under 30 in good health.

The J gene is TRBJ1-2, the V gene TRBV20-1, with D unresolved. CDR1 DFQATT and CDR2 SNEGSKA come from the germline V gene (reference sequence). This CDR3 spans 12 amino acids. Deletions cut 3 bases from V and 6 bases from J, with 11 bases between. The CDR3 region is CSAREGRNGYTF. CDR3 nucleotides: TGCAGTGCTAGGGAGGGAAGAAATGGCTACACCTTC.

This clonotype was counted between two and nine times. The rearrangement links TRBV20-1 to TRBJ2-3, with 14 nucleotides matching TRBD2. CDR1 and CDR2 from the germline V gene are DFQATT and SNEGSKA (reference sequence). J was trimmed by 6 bases and V by 5 bases; bases with no gene match: 7. The CDR3 spans 15 residues. CDR3 in amino acids: CSARAGLAGVDTQYF. The CDR3 DNA reads TGCAGTGCTCGAGCGGGACTAGCGGGAGTTGATACGCAGTATTTT.

In this sample, this clonotype turned up a few times. J is TRBJ2-1 and V is TRBV20-1, with 7 nucleotides matching TRBD2. Germline CDR1 and CDR2: DFQATT and SNEGSKA (reference sequence). Losses at the gene ends were 6 bases for V and 5 bases for J; bases not matched to a gene: 10. This CDR3 region has 14 residues. CDR3 sequence reads: CSAPRTRNNNEQFF. CDR3 in DNA: TGCAGTGCCCCGAGGACTAGGAATAACAATGAGCAGTTCTTC.

The rearrangement uses TRBV20-1 and TRBJ1-1; D remains ambiguous. CDR3 length: 12 amino acids. In germline, CDR1 is DFQATT, CDR2 SNEGSKA (reference sequence). V was clipped by 3 bases and J by 4 bases, with 9 bases between them. The CDR3 DNA is TGCAGTGCTAGGGGCCAACTCACTGAAGCTTTCTTT. Amino acid sequence: CSARGQLTEAFF.

This clonotype was counted many times. This chain uses TRBV12-3 or TRBV12-4 with TRBJ1-5; D is perhaps TRBD1 (5 bases). The CDR3 is 14 residues long. Trimming pared 5 bases from V and 6 bases from J, leaving 14 bases between. The CDR3 DNA reads as TGTGCCAGCAGTCAACTAAGTGGGGGTCAGCCCCAGCATTTT. It specifies CASSQLSGGQPQHF.

In its sample, this clonotype was seen many times. This sequence joins TRBV29-1 and TRBJ1-1; possible D gene TRBD1, 5 bases. The ends were cut back, 4 bases at V and 1 base at J, with 7 bases in the middle. Germline V gene data show CDR1 as SQVTM and CDR2 as ANQGSEA. This CDR3 spans 12 amino acids. CDR3 nucleotide sequence: TGCAGCGTTGTCGGGGGGAACACTGAAGCTTTCTTT. It translates to CSVVGGNTEAFF.

In its sample, this clonotype was seen a few times. The chain is built from TRBV4-3 and TRBJ2-3; D is perhaps TRBD2 (5 bases). Trimming left V 2 bases short and J 3 bases short, with 18 bases between. Per the germline V gene, CDR1 is LGHNA and CDR2 is YSLEER. The length of the CDR3 is 17 residues. The CDR3 is CASSQSPVERGTDTQYF. The CDR3 DNA reads as TGCGCCAGCAGCCAATCCCCCGTGGAGCGCGGGACAGATACGCAGTATTTT.

This clonotype was counted a few times. The V gene is TRBV6-1, the J gene TRBJ2-7; D may be TRBD1 or TRBD2 (5 bases each). CDR1 and CDR2 (germline): MNHNS, SASEGT. Trimming left V 5 bases short and J 0 bases short, with 14 bases between. CDR3 length: 15 amino acids. CDR3 nucleotides: TGTGCCAGCAGTCCTCCCGGGGCCCTCTCCTACGAGCAGTACTTC. It translates to CASSPPGALSYEQYF.

This clonotype showed up many times. The J gene is TRBJ2-2, the V gene TRBV20-1; possibly TRBD2 for D (6 bases). The germline CDR1 and CDR2 sequences are DFQATT and SNEGSKA (reference sequence). The V and J ends lost 3 bases and 0 bases respectively, with 14 bases between them. The CDR3 consists of 16 residues. The CDR3 DNA reads as TGCAGTGCTAGGGGACCAACTAGCTCGAACACCGGGGAGCTGTTTTTT. It is translated as CSARGPTSSNTGELFF.

This chain joins TRBV24-1 and TRBJ2-1; TRBD2 agrees at 8 bases. Germline V gene lookup returns CDR1 KGHDR and CDR2 SFDVKD. The ends lost 4 bases at V and 5 bases at J; junction bases unmatched: 3. There are 14 residues in the CDR3. The CDR3 is CATSEPGGDNEQFF. The CDR3 DNA sequence: TGTGCCACCAGTGAGCCGGGGGGGGACAATGAGCAGTTCTTC.

The gene calls are TRBV29-1 and TRBJ2-1; TRBD2 matches 10 bases. CDR1 and CDR2 from the germline V gene are SQVTM and ANQGSEA. J lost 3 bases, V lost 1 base, and 3 bases had no gene match. The CDR3 spans 15 residues. CDR3 DNA sequence: TGCAGCGTTGAAGGGGCTAGCGGGGGCTACAATGAGCAGTTCTTC. As protein: CSVEGASGGYNEQFF.

This clonotype was found a few times. The CDR3 DNA is TGTGCCAGCAGCGACCGGACAGGATACGAGCAGTACTTC. Translation gives CASSDRTGYEQYF. This chain uses TRBV9 with TRBJ2-7, with TRBD1 matching 7 bases. With 3 bases clipped from V and 4 bases from J, the junction kept 4 bases outside the gene matches. Germline lookup yields CDR1 SGDLS and CDR2 YYNGEE. The CDR3 sequence is 13 residues long.

The chain combines TRBV6-5 with TRBJ2-1; a weak D match, TRBD2 (6 bases). V was pared by 0 bases and J by 1 base, with 13 bases between. The CDR3 consists of 17 residues. Germline V CDR1 and CDR2: MNHEY, SVGAGI. Here the CDR3 reads CASSYSFSGASYNEQFF. The CDR3 DNA is TGTGCCAGCAGTTACTCGTTCTCGGGAGCGTCCTACAATGAGCAGTTCTTC.

V and J are TRBV20-1 and TRBJ1-1; perhaps TRBD1 as D (5 bases). Germline loops: CDR1 DFQATT, CDR2 SNEGSKA (reference sequence). The V end lost 3 bases, the J end lost 1 base, and 18 bases lay between the germline ends. The length of the CDR3 is 16 residues. The CDR3 nucleotides read TGCAGTGCTAGGGTCCCGGGACGGTCCGAGAACACTGAAGCTTTCTTT. It yields the protein CSARVPGRSENTEAFF.

The CDR3 here is CAIMPGGSHEQYF. The CDR3 DNA sequence: TGTGCCATCATGCCAGGGGGATCCCACGAGCAGTACTTC. The gene calls are TRBV10-3 and TRBJ2-7, with TRBD1 identical over 7 bases. From germline, CDR1 is ENHRY and CDR2 SYGVKD. Trimming took 7 bases from V and 5 from J; bases not matched to a gene: 8. The CDR3 length is 13 residues.

At least ten counts were recorded for this clonotype. This chain uses TRBV20-1 with TRBJ2-7, with 16 nucleotides matching TRBD2. From germline, CDR1 is DFQATT and CDR2 SNEGSKA (reference sequence). V was pared by 6 bases and J by 3 bases, with 5 bases of the junction left unmatched. CDR3 length: 15 amino acids. CDR3 sequence: CSAEGTSGGDYEQYF. The CDR3 DNA sequence: TGCAGTGCCGAAGGGACTAGCGGGGGGGACTACGAGCAGTACTTC.

The rearrangement uses TRBV7-3 and TRBJ2-3; 12 nucleotides agree with TRBD2. The CDR3 is 17 residues long. Trimming took 5 bases from V and 1 from J; bases not matched to a gene: 7. CDR1 is SGHTA, CDR2 FQGTGA, per germline. The CDR3 here is CASSPDRLAGGTDTQYF. CDR3 nucleotide sequence: TGTGCCAGCAGCCCCGACCGACTAGCGGGGGGCACAGATACGCAGTATTTT.

This clonotype was seen a handful of times. The chain links TRBV10-3 to TRBJ2-3; 8 positions match TRBD1. The ends lost 6 bases at V and 5 bases at J; junction bases unmatched: 4. In germline, CDR1 is ENHRY, CDR2 SYGVKD. There are 13 residues in the CDR3. The CDR3 coding sequence is TGTGCCATCAGGCAGGGGGCTAAAGATACGCAGTATTTT. It encodes CAIRQGAKDTQYF.

At least ten counts were recorded for this clonotype. The chain recombines TRBV10-3 with TRBJ2-1, with D unresolved. CDR3 size: 15 residues. The germline CDR1 and CDR2 sequences are ENHRY and SYGVKD. V lost 2 bases and J lost 5, with 13 bases in between. In nucleotides, the CDR3 is TGTGCCATCAGTGAGCGGAGAGGAGCCCACAATGAGCAGTTCTTC. It translates to CAISERRGAHNEQFF.

The genes are TRBV6-4 and TRBJ2-3, with 9 bases lining up with TRBD2. Germline V gene sequence: CDR1 MRHNA, CDR2 SNTAGT. Germline trimming cut 4 bases from V and 5 bases from J; bases unmatched to any gene: 1. The CDR3 length is 13 residues. The CDR3 bases are TGTGCCAGCAGTGCTAGCGGGGAAGATACGCAGTATTTT. This sequence encodes CASSASGEDTQYF.

V is TRBV7-9 and J is TRBJ2-2, with D possibly being TRBD1 (6 bases). V was cut by 2 bases and J by 1 base, with 8 bases left in between. CDR3 length: 15 residues. Germline values: CDR1 SEHNR, CDR2 FQNEAQ (reference sequence). CDR3 residues: CASSLQGLNTGELFF. DNA for the CDR3: TGTGCCAGCAGCTTACAGGGGCTGAACACCGGGGAGCTGTTTTTT.

The chain couples TRBV15 to TRBJ1-1; D is undetermined. V was cut by 0 bases and J by 4 bases, with 15 bases left in between. The V gene's germline CDR1 is LNHNV and CDR2 YYDKDF (reference sequence). There are 16 residues in the CDR3. The DNA of the CDR3 is TGTGCCACCAGCAGAGATCTGGCCACTGCGGGCACTGAAGCTTTCTTT. Protein sequence: CATSRDLATAGTEAFF. Using reference TRBV15 and TRBJ1-1 for the parts outside the CDR3, the full variable domain is DAMVIQNPRYQVTQFGKPVTLSCSQTLNHNVMYWYQQKSSQAPKLLFHYYDKDFNNEADTPDNFQSRRPNTSFCFLDIRSPGLGDTAMYLCATSRDLATAGTEAFFGQGTRLTVV.

The V and J genes are TRBV11-2 and TRBJ2-1, with 11 bases that match TRBD2. Germline lookup yields CDR1 SGHAT and CDR2 FQNNGV. The CDR3 spans 16 residues. V lost 4 bases and J lost 5; bases outside the gene matches: 7. The CDR3 DNA reads TGTGCCAGCAGCTCTCAACTAGCGGGAGTCCACAATGAGCAGTTCTTC. It yields the protein CASSSQLAGVHNEQFF. Combining the CDR3 with reference TRBV11-2 and TRBJ2-1 gives the whole variable domain EAGVAQSPRYKIIEKRQSVAFWCNPISGHATLYWYQQILGQGPKLLIQFQNNGVVDDSQLPKDRFSAERLKGVDSTLKIQPAKLEDSAVYLCASSSQLAGVHNEQFFGPGTRLTVL.

This clonotype was seen only a few times. V usage is TRBV6-5 and J usage is TRBJ2-3; TRBD2 agrees at 7 bases. This CDR3 is 15 amino acids long. Germline CDR1 is MNHEY and CDR2 is SVGAGI. V was pared by 0 bases and J by 2 bases, with 2 bases of the junction left unmatched. CDR3 nucleotides: TGTGCCAGCAGTTACTCAAGCGGGATCACAGATACGCAGTATTTT. Protein: CASSYSSGITDTQYF.

The gene calls are TRBV12-3 or TRBV12-4 and TRBJ2-1, with D possibly TRBD2 on 6 matching bases. Trimming removed 6 bases from V and 5 bases from J, with 20 bases in between. This CDR3 has 16 amino acids. CDR3 region: CASSSAWAGSHNEQFF. CDR3 bases: TGTGCCAGCAGCTCCGCTTGGGCGGGGTCGCACAATGAGCAGTTCTTC.